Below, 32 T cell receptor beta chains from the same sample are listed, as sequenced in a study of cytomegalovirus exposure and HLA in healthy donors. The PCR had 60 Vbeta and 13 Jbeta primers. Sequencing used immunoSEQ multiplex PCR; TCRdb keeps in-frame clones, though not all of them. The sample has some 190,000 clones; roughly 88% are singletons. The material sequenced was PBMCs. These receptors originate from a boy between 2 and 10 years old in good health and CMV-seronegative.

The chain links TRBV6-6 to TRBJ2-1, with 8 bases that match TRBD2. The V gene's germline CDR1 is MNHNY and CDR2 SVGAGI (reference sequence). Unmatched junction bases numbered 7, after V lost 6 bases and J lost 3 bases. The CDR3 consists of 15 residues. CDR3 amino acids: CASSPSGGLYNEQFF. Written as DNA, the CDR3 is TGTGCCAGCAGCCCCAGCGGGGGTCTCTACAATGAGCAGTTCTTC.

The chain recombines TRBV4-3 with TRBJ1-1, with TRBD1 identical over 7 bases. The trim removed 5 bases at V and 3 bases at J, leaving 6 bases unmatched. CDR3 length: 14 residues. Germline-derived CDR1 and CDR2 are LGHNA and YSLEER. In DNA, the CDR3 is TGCGCCAGCAGCGCTGACAGGGTGGACACTGAAGCTTTCTTT. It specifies CASSADRVDTEAFF.

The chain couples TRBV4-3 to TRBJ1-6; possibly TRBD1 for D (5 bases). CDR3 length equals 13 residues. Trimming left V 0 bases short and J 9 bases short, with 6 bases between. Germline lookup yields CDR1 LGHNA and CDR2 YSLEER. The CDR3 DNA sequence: TGCGCCAGCAGCCAAGAGGGGGGTTCACCCCTCCACTTT. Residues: CASSQEGGSPLHF.

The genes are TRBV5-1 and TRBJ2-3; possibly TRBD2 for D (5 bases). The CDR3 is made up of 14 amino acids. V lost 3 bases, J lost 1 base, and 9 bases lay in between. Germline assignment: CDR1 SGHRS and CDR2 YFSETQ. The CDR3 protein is CASSSSFGTDTQYF. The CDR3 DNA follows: TGCGCCAGCAGCTCTAGCTTCGGCACAGATACGCAGTATTTT.

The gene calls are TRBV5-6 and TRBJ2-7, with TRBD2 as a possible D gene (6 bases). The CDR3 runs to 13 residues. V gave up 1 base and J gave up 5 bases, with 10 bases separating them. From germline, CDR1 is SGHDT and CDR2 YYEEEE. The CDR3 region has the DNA TGTGCCAGCAGCTTGTCGGGGGACCACGAGCAGTACGTC. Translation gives CASSLSGDHEQYV.

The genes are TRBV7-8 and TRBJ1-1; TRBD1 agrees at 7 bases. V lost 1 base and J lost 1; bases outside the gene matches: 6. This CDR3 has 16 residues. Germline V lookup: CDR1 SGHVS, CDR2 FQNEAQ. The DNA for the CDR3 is TGTGCCAGCAGCTTAGGAGAGGACAGGCGGAACACTGAAGCTTTCTTT. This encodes CASSLGEDRRNTEAFF.

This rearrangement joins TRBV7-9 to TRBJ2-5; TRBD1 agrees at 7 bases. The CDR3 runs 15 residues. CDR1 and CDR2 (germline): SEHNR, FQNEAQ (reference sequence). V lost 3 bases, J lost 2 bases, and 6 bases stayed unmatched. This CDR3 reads CASSLWGQSQETQYF. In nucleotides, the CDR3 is TGTGCCAGCAGCTTGTGGGGACAGAGTCAAGAGACCCAGTACTTC.

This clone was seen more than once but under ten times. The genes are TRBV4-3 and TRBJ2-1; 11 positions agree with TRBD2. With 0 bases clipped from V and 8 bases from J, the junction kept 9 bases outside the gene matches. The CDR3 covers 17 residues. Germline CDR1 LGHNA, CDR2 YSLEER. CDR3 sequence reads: CASSQDGSGRALDEQFF. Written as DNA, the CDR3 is TGCGCCAGCAGCCAAGATGGTAGCGGGAGGGCCTTAGATGAGCAGTTCTTC.

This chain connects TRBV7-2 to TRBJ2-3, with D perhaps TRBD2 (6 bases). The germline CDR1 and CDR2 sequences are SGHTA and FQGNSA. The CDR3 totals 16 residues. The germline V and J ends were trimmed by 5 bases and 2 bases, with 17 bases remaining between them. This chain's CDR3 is CASSKGLLKFTDTQYF. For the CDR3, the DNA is TGTGCCAGCAGCAAGGGACTTCTAAAGTTCACAGATACGCAGTATTTT.

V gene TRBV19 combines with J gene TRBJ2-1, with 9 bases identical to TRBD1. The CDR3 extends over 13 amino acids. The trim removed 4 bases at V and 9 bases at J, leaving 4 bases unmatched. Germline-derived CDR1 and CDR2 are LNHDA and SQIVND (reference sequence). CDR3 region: CASSKTGGSEQFF. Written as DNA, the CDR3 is TGTGCCAGTAGTAAAACAGGGGGCAGTGAGCAGTTCTTC.

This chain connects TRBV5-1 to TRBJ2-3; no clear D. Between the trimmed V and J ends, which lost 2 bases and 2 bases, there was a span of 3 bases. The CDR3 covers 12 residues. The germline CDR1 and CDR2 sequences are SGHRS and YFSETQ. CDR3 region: CASSFNTDTQYF. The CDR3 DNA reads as TGCGCCAGCAGCTTTAACACAGATACGCAGTATTTT.

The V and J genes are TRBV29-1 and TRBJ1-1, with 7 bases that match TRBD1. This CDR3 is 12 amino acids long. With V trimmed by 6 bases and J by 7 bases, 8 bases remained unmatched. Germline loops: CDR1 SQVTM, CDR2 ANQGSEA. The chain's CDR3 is CSVDGTDVEAFF. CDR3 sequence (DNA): TGCAGCGTAGACGGGACAGACGTTGAAGCTTTCTTT.

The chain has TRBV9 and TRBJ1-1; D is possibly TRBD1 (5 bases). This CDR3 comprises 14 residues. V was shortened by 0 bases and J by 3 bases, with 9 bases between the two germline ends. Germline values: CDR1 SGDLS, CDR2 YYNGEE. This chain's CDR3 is CASSVGRGDTEAFF. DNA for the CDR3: TGTGCCAGCAGCGTAGGACGGGGGGACACTGAAGCTTTCTTT.

CDR3 in amino acids: CASSYTRQGTDTQYF. The CDR3 nucleotides are TGTGCCAGCAGTTACACCCGACAGGGTACAGATACGCAGTATTTT. The chain recombines TRBV6-5 with TRBJ2-3; 7 bases match TRBD1. V dropped 2 bases and J dropped 3; count of bases not matched to a gene: 5. The CDR3 consists of 15 residues. Germline assignment: CDR1 MNHEY and CDR2 SVGAGI.

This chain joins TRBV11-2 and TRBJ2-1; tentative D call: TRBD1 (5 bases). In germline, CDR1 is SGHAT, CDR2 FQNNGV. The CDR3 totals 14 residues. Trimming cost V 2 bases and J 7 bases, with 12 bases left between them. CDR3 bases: TGTGCCAGCAGCTTACCCCTGGGGCCGAATGAGCAGTTCTTC. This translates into CASSLPLGPNEQFF.

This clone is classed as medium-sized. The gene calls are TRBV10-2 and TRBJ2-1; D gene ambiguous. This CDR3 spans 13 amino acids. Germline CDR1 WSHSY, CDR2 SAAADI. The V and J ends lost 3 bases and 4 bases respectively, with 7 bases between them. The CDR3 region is CASSDGVYNEQFF. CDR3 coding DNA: TGCGCCAGCAGTGACGGAGTTTACAATGAGCAGTTCTTC.

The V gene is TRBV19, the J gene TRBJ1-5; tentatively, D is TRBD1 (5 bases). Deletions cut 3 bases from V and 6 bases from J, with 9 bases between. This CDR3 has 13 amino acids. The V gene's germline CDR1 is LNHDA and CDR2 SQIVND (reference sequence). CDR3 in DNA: TGTGCCAGTAGTATCGGAGGGGTTCAGCCCCAGCATTTT. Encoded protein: CASSIGGVQPQHF.

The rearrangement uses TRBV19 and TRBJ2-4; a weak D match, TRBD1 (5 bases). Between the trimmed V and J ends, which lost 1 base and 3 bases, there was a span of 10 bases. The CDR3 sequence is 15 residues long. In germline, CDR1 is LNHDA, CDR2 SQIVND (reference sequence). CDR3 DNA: TGTGCCAGTAGTATAGCAGGGAATGACAAAAACATTCAGTACTTC. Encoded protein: CASSIAGNDKNIQYF.

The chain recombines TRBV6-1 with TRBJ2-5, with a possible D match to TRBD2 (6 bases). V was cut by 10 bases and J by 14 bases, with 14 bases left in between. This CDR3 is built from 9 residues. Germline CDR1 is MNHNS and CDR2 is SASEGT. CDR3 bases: TGTGCCATCCTGACTAGGCAATACTTC. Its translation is CAILTRQYF.

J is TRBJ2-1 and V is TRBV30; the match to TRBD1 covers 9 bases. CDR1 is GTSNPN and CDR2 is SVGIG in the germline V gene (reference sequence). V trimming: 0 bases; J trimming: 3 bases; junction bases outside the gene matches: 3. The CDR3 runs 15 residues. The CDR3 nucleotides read TGTGCCTGGAGTGTAGGGACAGGGTTCTACAATGAGCAGTTCTTC. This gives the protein CAWSVGTGFYNEQFF.

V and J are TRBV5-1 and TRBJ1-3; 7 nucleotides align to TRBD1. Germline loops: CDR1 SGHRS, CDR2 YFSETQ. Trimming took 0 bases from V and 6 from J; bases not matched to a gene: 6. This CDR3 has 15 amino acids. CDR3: CASSLGDRAENTIYF. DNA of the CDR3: TGCGCCAGCAGCTTGGGAGACAGGGCTGAAAACACCATATATTTT.

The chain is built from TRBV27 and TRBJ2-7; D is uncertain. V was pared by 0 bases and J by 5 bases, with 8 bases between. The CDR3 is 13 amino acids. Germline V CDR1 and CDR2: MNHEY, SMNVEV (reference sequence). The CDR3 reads CASSLSPVHEQYF. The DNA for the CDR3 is TGTGCCAGCAGTTTATCGCCGGTCCACGAGCAGTACTTC.

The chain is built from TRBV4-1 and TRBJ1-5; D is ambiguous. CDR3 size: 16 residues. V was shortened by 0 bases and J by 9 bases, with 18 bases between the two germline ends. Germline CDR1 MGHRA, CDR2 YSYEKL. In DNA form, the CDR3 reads TGCGCCAGCAGCCAAGATCTGTCCGGTACGTCGGGGCCCCAGCATTTT. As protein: CASSQDLSGTSGPQHF.

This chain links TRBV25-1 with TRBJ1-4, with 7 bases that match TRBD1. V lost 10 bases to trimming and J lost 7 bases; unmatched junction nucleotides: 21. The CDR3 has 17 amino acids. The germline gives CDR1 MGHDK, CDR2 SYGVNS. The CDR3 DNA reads TGTGCCACCTTAGGGCTAGACAGGGAATTGAGGAGTGAAAAACTGTTTTTT. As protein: CATLGLDRELRSEKLFF.

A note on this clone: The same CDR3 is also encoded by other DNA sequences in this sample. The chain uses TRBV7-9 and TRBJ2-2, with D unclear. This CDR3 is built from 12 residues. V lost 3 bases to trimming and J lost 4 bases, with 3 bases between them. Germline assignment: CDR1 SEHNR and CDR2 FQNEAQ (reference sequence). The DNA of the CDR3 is TGTGCCAGCAGCTTCGGCACCGGGGAGCTGTTTTTT. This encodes CASSFGTGELFF.

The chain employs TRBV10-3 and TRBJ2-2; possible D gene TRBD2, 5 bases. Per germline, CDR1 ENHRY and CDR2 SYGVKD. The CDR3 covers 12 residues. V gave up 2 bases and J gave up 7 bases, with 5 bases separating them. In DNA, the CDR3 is TGTGCCATCAGTGAGCGGGGCGGGGAGCTGTTTTTT. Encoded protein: CAISERGGELFF.

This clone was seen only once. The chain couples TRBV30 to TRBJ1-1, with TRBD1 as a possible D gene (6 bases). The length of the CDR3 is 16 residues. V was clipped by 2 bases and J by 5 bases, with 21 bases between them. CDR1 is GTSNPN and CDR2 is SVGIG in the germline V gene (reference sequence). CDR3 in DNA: TGTGCCTGGAGTACGGGCCAGGGGTCCATTCGAACTGAAGCTTTCTTT. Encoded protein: CAWSTGQGSIRTEAFF.

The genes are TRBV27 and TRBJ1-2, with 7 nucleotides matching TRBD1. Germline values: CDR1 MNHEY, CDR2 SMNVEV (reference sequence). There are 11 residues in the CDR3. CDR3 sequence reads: CAPGGNYGYTF. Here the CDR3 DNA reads TGTGCTCCAGGGGGTAACTATGGCTACACCTTC.

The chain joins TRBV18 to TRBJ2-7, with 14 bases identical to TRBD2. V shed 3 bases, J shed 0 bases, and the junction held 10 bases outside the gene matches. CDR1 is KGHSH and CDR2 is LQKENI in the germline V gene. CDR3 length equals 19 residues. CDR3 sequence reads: CASSPLRLAGGSLSYEQYF. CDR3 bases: TGTGCCAGCTCACCCCTGAGACTAGCGGGAGGGAGCCTCTCCTACGAGCAGTACTTC.

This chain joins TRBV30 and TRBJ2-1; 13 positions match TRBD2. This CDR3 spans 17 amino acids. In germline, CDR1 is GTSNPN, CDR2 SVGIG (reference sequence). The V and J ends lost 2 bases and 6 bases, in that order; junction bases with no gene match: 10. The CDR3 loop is CAWSPWTSGSRGNEQFF. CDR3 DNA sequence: TGTGCCTGGAGTCCTTGGACTAGCGGGAGTCGAGGCAATGAGCAGTTCTTC.

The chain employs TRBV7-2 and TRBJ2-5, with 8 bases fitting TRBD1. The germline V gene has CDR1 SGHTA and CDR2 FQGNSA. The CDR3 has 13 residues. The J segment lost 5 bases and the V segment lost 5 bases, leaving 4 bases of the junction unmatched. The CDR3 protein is CASSPDRGETQYF. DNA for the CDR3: TGTGCCAGCAGCCCCGACAGGGGTGAGACCCAGTACTTC. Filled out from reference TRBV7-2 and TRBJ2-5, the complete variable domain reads GAGVSQSPSNKVTEKGKDVELRCDPISGHTALYWYRQSLGQGLEFLIYFQGNSAPDKSGLPSDRFSAERTGGSVSTLTIQRTQQEDSAVYLCASSPDRGETQYFGPGTRLLVL.

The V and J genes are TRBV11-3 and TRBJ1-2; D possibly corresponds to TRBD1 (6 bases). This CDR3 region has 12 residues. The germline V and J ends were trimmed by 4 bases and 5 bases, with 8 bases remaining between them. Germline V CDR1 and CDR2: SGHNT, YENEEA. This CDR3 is CASSSGQYGYTF. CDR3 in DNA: TGTGCCAGCAGCTCTGGACAGTATGGCTACACCTTC.